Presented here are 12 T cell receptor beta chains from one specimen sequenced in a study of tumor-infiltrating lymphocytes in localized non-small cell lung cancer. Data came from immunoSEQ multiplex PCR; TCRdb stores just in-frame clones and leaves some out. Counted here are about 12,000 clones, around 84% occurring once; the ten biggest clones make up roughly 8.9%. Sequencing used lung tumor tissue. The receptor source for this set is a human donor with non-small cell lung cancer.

The CDR3 DNA reads as TGTGCCAGCAGCATTCAGGGGCAAGAGACCCAGTACTTC. As protein: CASSIQGQETQYF. The chain couples TRBV9 to TRBJ2-5, with D maybe TRBD1 (6 bases). Trimming pared 4 bases from V and 2 bases from J, leaving 9 bases between. CDR3 length equals 13 residues. The V gene's germline CDR1 is SGDLS and CDR2 YYNGEE.

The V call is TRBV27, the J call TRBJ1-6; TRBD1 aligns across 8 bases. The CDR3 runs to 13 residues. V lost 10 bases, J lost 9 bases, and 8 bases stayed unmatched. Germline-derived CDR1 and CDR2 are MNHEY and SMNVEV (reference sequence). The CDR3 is CATRGQGTSPLHF. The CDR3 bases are TGTGCCACTCGAGGACAGGGAACTTCACCCCTCCACTTT.

The CDR3 DNA reads TGTGCCAGCAGGCAAGGGGCAGGGGTTCAGTTCTTC. Protein: CASRQGAGVQFF. This chain links TRBV28 with TRBJ2-1, with D possibly being TRBD1 (6 bases). The CDR3 runs 12 residues. Germline V gives CDR1 MDHEN, CDR2 SYDVKM. V gave up 6 bases and J gave up 13 bases, with 16 bases separating them.

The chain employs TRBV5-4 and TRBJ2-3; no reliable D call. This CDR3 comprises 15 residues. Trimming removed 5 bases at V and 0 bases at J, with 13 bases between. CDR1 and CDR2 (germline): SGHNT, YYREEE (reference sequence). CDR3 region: CASRDQRSSTDTQYF. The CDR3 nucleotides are TGTGCCAGCAGGGACCAGCGCTCTAGCACAGATACGCAGTATTTT. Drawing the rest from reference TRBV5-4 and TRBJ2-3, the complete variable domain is ETGVTQSPTHLIKTRGQQVTLRCSSQSGHNTVSWYQQALGQGPQFIFQYYREEENGRGNFPPRFSGLQFPNYSSELNVNALELDDSALYLCASRDQRSSTDTQYFGPGTRLTVL.

The CDR3: CASSSQRDKDYEQYF. The CDR3, as DNA: TGTGCCAGCAGTTCTCAGCGGGACAAAGACTACGAGCAGTACTTC. V usage is TRBV28 and J usage is TRBJ2-7, with D tentatively TRBD2 (7 bases). Between the trimmed V and J ends, which lost 4 bases and 3 bases, there was a span of 16 bases. Per the germline V gene, CDR1 is MDHEN and CDR2 is SYDVKM. The CDR3 is made up of 15 amino acids.

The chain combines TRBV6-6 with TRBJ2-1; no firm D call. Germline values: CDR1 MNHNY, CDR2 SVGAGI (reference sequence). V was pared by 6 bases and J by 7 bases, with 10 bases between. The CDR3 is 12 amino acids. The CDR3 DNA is TGTGCCAGCAGCCTAAAGGTGAATGAGCAGTTCTTC. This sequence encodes CASSLKVNEQFF.

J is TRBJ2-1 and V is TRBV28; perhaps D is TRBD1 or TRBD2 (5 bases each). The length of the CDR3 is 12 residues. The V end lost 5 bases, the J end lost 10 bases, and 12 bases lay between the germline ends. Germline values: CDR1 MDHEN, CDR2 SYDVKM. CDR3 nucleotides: TGTGCCAGCAGTGACTACAGGAGCGAGCAGTTCTTC. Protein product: CASSDYRSEQFF.

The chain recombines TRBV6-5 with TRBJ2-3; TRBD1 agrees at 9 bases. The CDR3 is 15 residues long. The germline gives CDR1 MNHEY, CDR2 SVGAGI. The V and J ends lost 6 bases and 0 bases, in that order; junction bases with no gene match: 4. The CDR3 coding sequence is TGTGCCAGCAGGAGACAGGGGGGGAGCACAGATACGCAGTATTTT. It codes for CASRRQGGSTDTQYF.

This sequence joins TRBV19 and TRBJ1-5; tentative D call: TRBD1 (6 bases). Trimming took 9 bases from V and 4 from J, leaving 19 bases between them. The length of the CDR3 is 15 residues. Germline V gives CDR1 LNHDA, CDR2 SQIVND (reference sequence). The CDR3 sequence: CASTSGEQGNQPQHF. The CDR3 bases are TGTGCCAGCACTTCAGGGGAGCAGGGGAATCAGCCCCAGCATTTT. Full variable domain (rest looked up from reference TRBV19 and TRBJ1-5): DGGITQSPKYLFRKEGQNVTLSCEQNLNHDAMYWYRQDPGQGLRLIYYSQIVNDFQKGDIAEGYSVSREKKESFPLTVTSAQKNPTAFYLCASTSGEQGNQPQHFGDGTRLSIL.

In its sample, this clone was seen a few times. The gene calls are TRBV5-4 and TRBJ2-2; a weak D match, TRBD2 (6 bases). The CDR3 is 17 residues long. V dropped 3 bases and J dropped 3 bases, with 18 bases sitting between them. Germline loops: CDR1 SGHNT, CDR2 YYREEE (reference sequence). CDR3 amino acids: CASSSAPGLVDTGELFF. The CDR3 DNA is TGTGCCAGCAGCTCGGCTCCGGGACTGGTCGACACCGGGGAGCTGTTTTTT.

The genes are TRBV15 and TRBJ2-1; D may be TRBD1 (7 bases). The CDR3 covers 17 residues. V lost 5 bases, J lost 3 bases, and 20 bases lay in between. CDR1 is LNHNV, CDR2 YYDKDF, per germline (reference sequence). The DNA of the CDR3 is TGTGCCACCAGCGGACTTCGGGGGCAGGGGGGCTACAATGAGCAGTTCTTC. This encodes CATSGLRGQGGYNEQFF.

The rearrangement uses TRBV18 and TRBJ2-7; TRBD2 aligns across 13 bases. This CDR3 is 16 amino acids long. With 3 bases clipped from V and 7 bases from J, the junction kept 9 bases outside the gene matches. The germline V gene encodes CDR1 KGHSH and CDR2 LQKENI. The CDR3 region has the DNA TGTGCCAGCTCACCTCAGGGGACTAGCGGGATAAGGGAGCAGTACTTC. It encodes CASSPQGTSGIREQYF.